This passage covers 26 T cell receptor beta chains from one sample sequenced in a study of T cell clones after liver transplantation. Generated by immunoSEQ multiplex PCR, the TCRdb table keeps only in-frame clones and is missing some. The table lists over 45,000 clones, roughly 71% of them singletons, with less than 10% in the top ten. Sequencing used CD4+ T cells from blood, obtained approximately 52 months after liver transplant. These receptor sequences come from a human patient who received a liver transplant. Some of the T cells might come from the graft donor.

V and J are TRBV5-6 and TRBJ1-6; 7 nucleotides line up with TRBD1. The CDR3 totals 14 residues. Germline V lookup: CDR1 SGHDT, CDR2 YYEEEE. J gave up 8 bases and V 1 base, and 3 bases lay outside the gene matches. Written as DNA, the CDR3 is TGTGCCAGCAGCTTGATACAGGGGCATTCACCCCTCCACTTT. Translation gives CASSLIQGHSPLHF.

Concerning this clone itself: The sample has other DNA sequences that encode this CDR3 too. The chain combines TRBV2 with TRBJ2-3, with TRBD2 as a possible D gene (5 bases). Germline V gives CDR1 SNHLY, CDR2 FYNNEI. The CDR3 length is 12 residues. Deletions cut 4 bases from V and 3 bases from J, with 5 bases between. CDR3 sequence: CASSVATDTQYF. Here the CDR3 DNA reads TGTGCCAGCAGTGTAGCGACAGATACGCAGTATTTT.

The rearrangement joins TRBV6-5 to TRBJ2-7, with D unclear. Germline CDR1 and CDR2: MNHEY and SVGAGI. V gave up 2 bases and J gave up 0 bases, with 5 bases separating them. This CDR3 is 13 amino acids long. In DNA form, the CDR3 reads TGTGCCAGCAGTTACGGGCACTCCTACGAGCAGTACTTC. Translated: CASSYGHSYEQYF.

This clone has a handful of counts. V usage is TRBV18 and J usage is TRBJ1-5, with D maybe TRBD1 (6 bases). Germline CDR1 KGHSH, CDR2 LQKENI. The CDR3 totals 16 residues. V was cut by 3 bases and J by 4 bases, with 16 bases left in between. The CDR3 loop is CASSPLSTGPNQPQHF. CDR3 coding DNA: TGTGCCAGCTCACCGCTATCGACAGGACCTAATCAGCCCCAGCATTTT.

The chain uses TRBV5-1 and TRBJ2-3; 10 bases agree with TRBD1. In germline, CDR1 is SGHRS, CDR2 YFSETQ. This CDR3 is built from 22 residues. The V segment lost 4 bases and the J segment 0 bases; nucleotides outside the gene matches: 23. Here the CDR3 DNA reads TGCGCCAGCAGCCCCGGCCCGGGACAGGGGAAAGGGGGCGTTATTAGCACAGATACGCAGTATTTT. This codes for CASSPGPGQGKGGVISTDTQYF. The full variable domain, in which reference TRBV5-1 and TRBJ2-3 provide the parts outside the CDR3, is KAGVTQTPRYLIKTRGQQVTLSCSPISGHRSVSWYQQTPGQGLQFLFEYFSETQRNKGNFPGRFSGRQFSNSRSEMNVSTLELGDSALYLCASSPGPGQGKGGVISTDTQYFGPGTRLTVL.

CDR3 in DNA: TGTGCCAGCAGTCTTACCGGGCAGCGCTACAATGAGCAGTTCTTC. The encoded protein is CASSLTGQRYNEQFF. This rearrangement joins TRBV28 to TRBJ2-1; D not resolved. This CDR3 is built from 15 residues. Germline V gene sequence: CDR1 MDHEN, CDR2 SYDVKM. The V end lost 5 bases, the J end lost 3 bases, and 14 bases lay between the germline ends.

The chain combines TRBV5-1 with TRBJ1-5; tentatively, D is TRBD1 (6 bases). The length of the CDR3 is 16 residues. The germline V gene has CDR1 SGHRS and CDR2 YFSETQ. Trimming pared 4 bases from V and 0 bases from J, leaving 14 bases between. The CDR3: CASSDTDRYSNQPQHF. CDR3 sequence (DNA): TGCGCCAGCAGCGATACCGACAGGTATAGCAATCAGCCCCAGCATTTT.

The rearrangement joins TRBV28 to TRBJ1-2; D call uncertain. Trimming pared 6 bases from V and 8 bases from J, leaving 13 bases between. The CDR3 runs to 12 residues. Germline V gene lookup returns CDR1 MDHEN and CDR2 SYDVKM. The CDR3 spells CASSRGPSGYTF. The CDR3 coding sequence is TGTGCCAGCAGCCGAGGACCGTCGGGCTACACCTTC.

This chain uses TRBV2 with TRBJ1-5; D is perhaps TRBD1 (6 bases). Deletions cut 2 bases from V and 2 bases from J, with 13 bases between. This CDR3 is 16 amino acids long. The V gene's germline CDR1 is SNHLY and CDR2 FYNNEI. The DNA for the CDR3 is TGTGCCAGCAGTGAACAACAGGGTCGTGGCAATCAGCCCCAGCATTTT. Translating gives CASSEQQGRGNQPQHF. The entire variable domain, with the rest obtained from reference TRBV2 and TRBJ1-5, is as follows: EPEVTQTPSHQVTQMGQEVILRCVPISNHLYFYWYRQILGQKVEFLVSFYNNEISEKSEIFDDQFSVERPDGSNFTLKIRSTKLEDSAMYFCASSEQQGRGNQPQHFGDGTRLSIL.

The CDR3 nucleotides read TGTGCCAGTAGTGGAAACAGGGGTGAAAAACTGTTTTTT. Translated: CASSGNRGEKLFF. J is TRBJ1-4 and V is TRBV19; 7 bases align to TRBD1. CDR3 length equals 13 residues. V gave up 5 bases and J gave up 7 bases; unmatched junction bases: 4. The V gene's germline CDR1 is LNHDA and CDR2 SQIVND (reference sequence).

The genes are TRBV19 and TRBJ1-1; 7 nucleotides line up with TRBD1. This CDR3 contains 14 residues. CDR1 is LNHDA, CDR2 SQIVND, per germline (reference sequence). V lost 2 bases to trimming and J lost 1 base; unmatched junction nucleotides: 1. The CDR3 here is CASSIYRGNTEAFF. CDR3 nucleotides: TGTGCCAGTAGTATATACAGGGGGAACACTGAAGCTTTCTTT.

In DNA, the CDR3 is TGTGCCATACGGGCGGGGGTTACAGATACGCAGTATTTT. The encoded protein is CAIRAGVTDTQYF. This sequence joins TRBV28 and TRBJ2-3; 7 nucleotides agree with TRBD2. Germline CDR1 is MDHEN and CDR2 is SYDVKM. The CDR3 sequence is 13 residues long. Trimming cost V 10 bases and J 3 bases; bases outside gene matches: 7.

The rearrangement joins TRBV6-1 to TRBJ2-2, with 13 bases fitting TRBD2. The germline CDR1 and CDR2 sequences are MNHNS and SASEGT. The V gene end was trimmed by 4 bases and the J gene end by 1 base; junction bases not matched to a gene: 3. There are 17 residues in the CDR3. The CDR3 bases are TGTGCCAGCAGTGCACTAGCGGGGGGGTGGAACACCGGGGAGCTGTTTTTT. It translates to CASSALAGGWNTGELFF.

This clone has just one count. This sequence joins TRBV4-1 and TRBJ2-1, with D perhaps assigned TRBD1 or TRBD2 (6 bases each). The V and J ends lost 4 bases and 2 bases respectively, with 12 bases between them. There are 15 residues in the CDR3. Germline V gene lookup returns CDR1 MGHRA and CDR2 YSYEKL. The CDR3 sequence is CASSPRGVTYNEQFF. The CDR3 bases are TGCGCCAGCAGCCCGAGGGGGGTGACCTACAATGAGCAGTTCTTC.

This chain joins TRBV6-1 and TRBJ2-2; 10 bases agree with TRBD1. V lost 4 bases, J lost 5 bases, and 4 bases stayed unmatched. Germline assignment: CDR1 MNHNS and CDR2 SASEGT. There are 15 residues in the CDR3. This CDR3 reads CASSGRQGATGELFF. The DNA for the CDR3 is TGTGCCAGCAGTGGGCGACAGGGGGCGACCGGGGAGCTGTTTTTT.

V gene TRBV27 combines with J gene TRBJ1-6; possible D gene TRBD1, 5 bases. Germline CDR1 reads MNHEY; CDR2 reads SMNVEV (reference sequence). V lost 5 bases, J lost 9 bases, and 14 bases lay in between. This CDR3 is built from 14 residues. This CDR3 is CASSVPTRGSPLHF. CDR3 coding DNA: TGTGCCAGCAGTGTCCCTACGAGGGGTTCACCCCTCCACTTT.

This chain joins TRBV13 and TRBJ1-2, with D perhaps TRBD1 (6 bases). Germline V gene sequence: CDR1 PRHDT, CDR2 FYEKMQ (reference sequence). CDR3 length equals 12 residues. Trimming took 4 bases from V and 7 from J, leaving 10 bases between them. CDR3 in DNA: TGTGCCAGCAGCTCACAGGGTTTTGGCTACACCTTC. Its translation: CASSSQGFGYTF.

The rearrangement uses TRBV5-1 and TRBJ1-1; no firm D call. V was trimmed by 1 base and J by 11 bases, leaving 3 bases between them. Germline assignment: CDR1 SGHRS and CDR2 YFSETQ. The CDR3 extends over 9 amino acids. The CDR3 DNA is TGCGCCAGCAGCTTGCAGGCTTTCTTT. Its translation is CASSLQAFF. Together with reference TRBV5-1 and TRBJ1-1, the CDR3 gives the full variable domain: KAGVTQTPRYLIKTRGQQVTLSCSPISGHRSVSWYQQTPGQGLQFLFEYFSETQRNKGNFPGRFSGRQFSNSRSEMNVSTLELGDSALYLCASSLQAFFGQGTRLTVV.

The genes are TRBV13 and TRBJ2-5; TRBD1 might be the D (6 bases). Germline V gene sequence: CDR1 PRHDT, CDR2 FYEKMQ (reference sequence). The CDR3 loop spans 15 amino acids. The V and J ends lost 6 bases and 5 bases respectively, with 19 bases between them. The chain's CDR3 is CASSLSPGAGETQYF. The CDR3 coding sequence is TGTGCCAGCAGTCTTAGCCCAGGGGCCGGGGAGACCCAGTACTTC.

The rearrangement joins TRBV2 to TRBJ1-5; 7 bases agree with TRBD1. After removal of 2 bases from V and 7 bases from J, the junction contained 5 bases not matched to a gene. The germline CDR1 and CDR2 sequences are SNHLY and FYNNEI. The CDR3 is 14 residues long. The CDR3 DNA sequence: TGTGCCAGCAGTGAATCGGACAGGACGCAGCCCCAGCATTTT. This gives the protein CASSESDRTQPQHF.

This clone was counted only a few times. This chain connects TRBV9 to TRBJ2-6, with D unclear. The CDR3 contains 14 residues. From germline, CDR1 is SGDLS and CDR2 YYNGEE. Trimming cost V 3 bases and J 0 bases, with 4 bases left between them. In nucleotides, the CDR3 is TGTGCCAGCAGCGAACCCTCTGGGGCCAACGTCCTGACTTTC. Encoded protein: CASSEPSGANVLTF.

The chain links TRBV11-2 to TRBJ1-2; 9 bases map to TRBD1. The CDR3 spans 13 residues. J gave up 8 bases and V 5 bases, and 6 bases lay outside the gene matches. CDR1 is SGHAT and CDR2 is FQNNGV in the germline V gene. The CDR3, as DNA: TGTGCCAGCAGCGCAGACAGGGGGGGAGGCTACACCTTC. Protein: CASSADRGGGYTF.

The V call is TRBV6-5, the J call TRBJ1-3; no clear D gene. The CDR3 has 12 amino acids. Looked up from germline, CDR1 is MNHEY and CDR2 is SVGAGI. Between the trimmed V and J ends, which lost 6 bases and 4 bases, there was a span of 7 bases. The CDR3 reads CASRSQGNTIYF. CDR3 nucleotide sequence: TGTGCCAGCAGATCACAAGGAAACACCATATATTTT.

This chain uses TRBV5-6 with TRBJ2-6; TRBD1 might be the D (6 bases). The germline V gene has CDR1 SGHDT and CDR2 YYEEEE. This CDR3 has 16 residues. The V gene lost 3 bases and the J gene lost 0 bases, with 10 bases spanning the gap. The CDR3 region is CASSYYRDSGANVLTF. The CDR3 nucleotides read TGTGCCAGCAGCTACTACAGGGACTCTGGGGCCAACGTCCTGACTTTC.

The chain carries TRBV14 and TRBJ2-2; D not certain. Trimming stripped 2 bases from V and 5 bases from J, with 15 bases between. Germline V CDR1 and CDR2: SGHDN, FVKESK. The CDR3 extends over 16 amino acids. CDR3 sequence reads: CASSQPPGYGTGELFF. Written as DNA, the CDR3 is TGTGCCAGCAGCCAACCCCCGGGCTATGGGACCGGGGAGCTGTTTTTT.

The rearrangement uses TRBV5-6 and TRBJ1-3; possible D gene TRBD1, 6 bases. Trimming took off 4 bases at V and 3 bases at J, with 11 bases between the two ends. The CDR3 is made up of 14 amino acids. Germline CDR1 and CDR2: SGHDT and YYEEEE. This CDR3 is CASSPGQLGNTIYF. DNA for the CDR3: TGTGCCAGCAGCCCGGGACAACTTGGAAACACCATATATTTT.